A selection of T cell receptor beta chains follows, all from one sample in a study of cytomegalovirus exposure and HLA in healthy donors. The data were produced by immunoSEQ multiplex PCR, yet TCRdb's version contains in-frame clones alone and is incomplete. Of under 200,000 clones listed, around 65% are singletons. The sequenced sample consisted of PBMCs. These receptors all come from a woman aged 40 to 55 in good health and CMV-seropositive. Both conserved end residues are part of each CDR3. The order of the fields is D gene, V gene, J gene, clone size, CDR3 DNA, CDR3 protein. A D gene is named only where the DNA matches it firmly. Clone size, where shown, is once, few, many, or a class for clones that have expanded.

D: TRBD1; V: TRBV28; J: TRBJ1-6; size: few; DNA: TGTGCCAGCAGTTTAAGGGACAGAAATTCACCCCTCCACTTT; CDR3: CASSLRDRNSPLHF
D: -; V: TRBV6-5; J: TRBJ1-1; size: -; DNA: TGTGCCAGCAGCTTTGACAGAAGGAACACTGAAGCTTTCTTT; CDR3: CASSFDRRNTEAFF
D: -; V: TRBV14; J: TRBJ2-3; size: -; DNA: TGTGCCAGCAGCCAAGCCAAATTAGCCCCAGATACGCAGTATTTT; CDR3: CASSQAKLAPDTQYF
D: -; V: TRBV9; J: TRBJ2-7; size: few; DNA: TGTGCCAGCAGCGCCCCGGGGATTTACGAGCAGTACTTC; CDR3: CASSAPGIYEQYF
D: TRBD1; V: TRBV9; J: TRBJ1-6; size: few; DNA: TGTGCCAGCAGCGTAGAGGGGGCAGGGAATTCACCCCTCCACTTT; CDR3: CASSVEGAGNSPLHF
D: TRBD2; V: TRBV7-2; J: TRBJ2-1; size: once; DNA: TGTGCCAGCACCCCGACTAGCGGGAGTTACAATGAGCAGTTCTTC; CDR3: CASTPTSGSYNEQFF
D: -; V: TRBV9; J: TRBJ2-3; size: -; DNA: TGTGCCAGCAGCGTAGATCCTGGGGCCACAGATACGCAGTATTTT; CDR3: CASSVDPGATDTQYF
D: TRBD1; V: TRBV9; J: TRBJ1-3; size: -; DNA: TGTGCCAGCAGCGCCGGGACAGGGGGAGGAAACACCATATATTTT; CDR3: CASSAGTGGGNTIYF
D: -; V: TRBV28; J: TRBJ2-4; size: -; DNA: TGTGCCAGCAGTTTAGTACAAGCCAAAAACATTCAGTACTTC; CDR3: CASSLVQAKNIQYF
D: -; V: TRBV19; J: TRBJ1-2; size: -; DNA: TGTGCCAGTAGTATCTCCACCCGACAGCCTAATGGCTACACCTTC; CDR3: CASSISTRQPNGYTF
D: TRBD1; V: TRBV2; J: TRBJ2-7; size: -; DNA: TGTGCCAGCAACCGGGACAGGGCGGACTCCTACGAGCAGTACTTC; CDR3: CASNRDRADSYEQYF
D: -; V: TRBV18; J: TRBJ1-3; size: -; DNA: TGTGCCAGCTCACCGGACAGACCCTCTGGAAACACCATATATTTT; CDR3: CASSPDRPSGNTIYF
D: TRBD2; V: TRBV7-8; J: TRBJ2-7; size: -; DNA: TGTGCCAGCAGCCCCGGGACTAGCGGGAGTAACCCGGGGGAGCAGTACTTC; CDR3: CASSPGTSGSNPGEQYF
D: TRBD2; V: TRBV9; J: TRBJ2-5; size: -; DNA: TGTGCCAGCAGCGTACTAGCGGGATCAGAGACCCAGTACTTC; CDR3: CASSVLAGSETQYF
D: -; V: TRBV18; J: TRBJ1-2; size: -; DNA: TGTGCCAGCTCCCCCGATGGAGGACAGAACTATGGCTACACCTTC; CDR3: CASSPDGGQNYGYTF
D: TRBD1; V: TRBV6-5; J: TRBJ1-2; size: few; DNA: TGTGCCAGCAGTTACGGCGGGACAGGGGGCGGCTATGGCTACACCTTC; CDR3: CASSYGGTGGGYGYTF
D: TRBD1; V: TRBV7-8; J: TRBJ1-2; size: -; DNA: TGTGCCAGCAGCCCATCGTGGGGACAGGGTTATGGCTACACCTTC; CDR3: CASSPSWGQGYGYTF
D: -; V: TRBV7-9; J: TRBJ2-7; size: -; DNA: TGTGCCAGCAGCTTATCCGGTATTAGCTCCTACGAGCAGTACTTC; CDR3: CASSLSGISSYEQYF
D: -; V: TRBV5-4; J: TRBJ2-5; size: -; DNA: TGTGCCAGCAGCTTCGCAGGGCAAGAGACCCAGTACTTC; CDR3: CASSFAGQETQYF
D: TRBD1; V: TRBV23-1; J: TRBJ1-3; size: -; DNA: TGCGCCAGCAGTCAATTGTTGGGACAGGTATCTGGAAACACCATATATTTT; CDR3: CASSQLLGQVSGNTIYF
D: -; V: TRBV4-2; J: TRBJ2-2; size: few; DNA: TGTGCCAGCAGCCCGCGGGACGTCAACACCGGGGAGCTGTTTTTT; CDR3: CASSPRDVNTGELFF
D: -; V: TRBV7-8; J: TRBJ2-6; size: -; DNA: TGTGCCAGCAGCTTAATGCGCTCTGGGGCCAACGTCCCGACTTTC; CDR3: CASSLMRSGANVPTF
D: TRBD1; V: TRBV7-2; J: TRBJ2-7; size: once; DNA: TGTGCCAGCAGCTTAGGGCAGGGGGACACCTACGAGCAGTACTTC; CDR3: CASSLGQGDTYEQYF
D: -; V: TRBV19; J: TRBJ1-1; size: -; DNA: TGTGCCAGTAGTAATACAGGGACGATGAACACTGAAGCTTTCTTT; CDR3: CASSNTGTMNTEAFF
D: -; V: TRBV25-1; J: TRBJ1-6; size: -; DNA: TGTGCCAGCAGTCAGGGTATGAATTCACCCCTCCACTTT; CDR3: CASSQGMNSPLHF
D: -; V: TRBV28; J: TRBJ2-2; size: -; DNA: TGTGCCAGCGGGGGGGCCGGCAGTAACACCGGGGAGCTGTTTTTT; CDR3: CASGGAGSNTGELFF
D: -; V: TRBV29-1; J: TRBJ1-1; size: few; DNA: TGCAGCGTGACAGGCTTAACAGGGAACACTGAAGCTTTCTTT; CDR3: CSVTGLTGNTEAFF
D: -; V: TRBV10-3; J: TRBJ1-3; size: few; DNA: TGTGCCATCAGGACAATAACTGGAAACACCATATATTTT; CDR3: CAIRTITGNTIYF
D: -; V: TRBV6-6; J: TRBJ2-2; size: -; DNA: TGTGCCAGCAGATCCCCAGGGCGGCGGTTTACCGGGGAGCTGTTTTTT; CDR3: CASRSPGRRFTGELFF
D: -; V: TRBV4-3; J: TRBJ2-1; size: few; DNA: TGCGCCAGCAGCCTTCTCCTGACCGGGGGGCACAATGAGCAGTTCTTC; CDR3: CASSLLLTGGHNEQFF
D: -; V: TRBV5-4; J: TRBJ2-1; size: -; DNA: TGTGCCAGCAGCTTGAGCTCCGTCCCCTACAATGAGCAGTTCTTC; CDR3: CASSLSSVPYNEQFF
D: TRBD1; V: TRBV28; J: TRBJ2-3; size: -; DNA: TGTGCCAGCAGTCCGGGACAGGCGGCTGGGACAGATACGCAGTATTTT; CDR3: CASSPGQAAGTDTQYF
D: TRBD1; V: TRBV28; J: TRBJ2-7; size: -; DNA: TGTGCCAGCGGAACGCCGAGCGGGACAGGGTTGGAGCAGTACTTC; CDR3: CASGTPSGTGLEQYF
D: TRBD2; V: TRBV28; J: TRBJ2-7; size: -; DNA: TGTGCCAGCAGTCCCACTAGCGCGGGGGGGTACGAGCAGTACTTC; CDR3: CASSPTSAGGYEQYF
D: TRBD1; V: TRBV6-1; J: TRBJ2-3; size: -; DNA: TGTGCCAGCAGTATGCCAGGGGGCTCAGATACGCAGTATTTT; CDR3: CASSMPGGSDTQYF
D: TRBD2; V: TRBV6-1; J: TRBJ2-3; size: -; DNA: TGTGCCAGCAGTGAAGTTCGAGCGGGACTCACAGATACGCAGTATTTT; CDR3: CASSEVRAGLTDTQYF
D: -; V: TRBV2; J: TRBJ1-4; size: few; DNA: TGTGCCAGTCGGGACTTTTATGATGCAACTAATGAAAAACTGTTTTTT; CDR3: CASRDFYDATNEKLFF
D: TRBD1; V: TRBV19; J: TRBJ1-4; size: -; DNA: TGTGCCAGTAGTATAAGGGACAGGGTAAGTGAAAAACTGTTTTTT; CDR3: CASSIRDRVSEKLFF
D: -; V: TRBV5-6; J: TRBJ1-2; size: -; DNA: TGTGCCAGCAGCTTGGACAGGCTCTATGGCTACCCCTTC; CDR3: CASSLDRLYGYPF
D: -; V: TRBV7-2; J: TRBJ2-2; size: -; DNA: TGTGCCAGCAGCTTCCTAGCAGGGGAGCTGTTTTTT; CDR3: CASSFLAGELFF
D: TRBD2; V: TRBV7-2; J: TRBJ2-3; size: few; DNA: TGTGCCAGCAGCTTAGATGGGACTAGCGGGAGCCCAGATACGCAGTATTTT; CDR3: CASSLDGTSGSPDTQYF
D: -; V: TRBV20-1; J: TRBJ1-4; size: -; DNA: TGCAGTGCTAGCCCATTTGAAAAACTGTTTTTT; CDR3: CSASPFEKLFF
D: TRBD1; V: TRBV13; J: TRBJ2-5; size: -; DNA: TGTGCCAGCAGCGACAGGGTAGCACTAGGGGAGGAGACCCAGTACTTC; CDR3: CASSDRVALGEETQYF
D: -; V: TRBV6-4; J: TRBJ2-2; size: -; DNA: TGTGCCAGCAGTGTCCTAGCGACCGGGGAGCTGTTTTTT; CDR3: CASSVLATGELFF
D: TRBD2; V: TRBV7-9; J: TRBJ2-7; size: -; DNA: TGTGCCAGCAGTGGACTAGCGGGAGAATACGAGCAGTACTTC; CDR3: CASSGLAGEYEQYF
D: TRBD2; V: TRBV5-1; J: TRBJ2-3; size: -; DNA: TGCGCCAGCAGCTTGAGCGGGGGGGTGTCAGATACGCAGTATTTT; CDR3: CASSLSGGVSDTQYF
D: -; V: TRBV19; J: TRBJ1-1; size: -; DNA: TGTGCCAGTAAAGGGACTATGAACACTGAAGCTTTCTTT; CDR3: CASKGTMNTEAFF
D: -; V: TRBV9; J: TRBJ1-1; size: -; DNA: TGTGCCAGCAGCGTATCTGGGTACGGGGTAGGGGGTGAAGCTTTCTTT; CDR3: CASSVSGYGVGGEAFF